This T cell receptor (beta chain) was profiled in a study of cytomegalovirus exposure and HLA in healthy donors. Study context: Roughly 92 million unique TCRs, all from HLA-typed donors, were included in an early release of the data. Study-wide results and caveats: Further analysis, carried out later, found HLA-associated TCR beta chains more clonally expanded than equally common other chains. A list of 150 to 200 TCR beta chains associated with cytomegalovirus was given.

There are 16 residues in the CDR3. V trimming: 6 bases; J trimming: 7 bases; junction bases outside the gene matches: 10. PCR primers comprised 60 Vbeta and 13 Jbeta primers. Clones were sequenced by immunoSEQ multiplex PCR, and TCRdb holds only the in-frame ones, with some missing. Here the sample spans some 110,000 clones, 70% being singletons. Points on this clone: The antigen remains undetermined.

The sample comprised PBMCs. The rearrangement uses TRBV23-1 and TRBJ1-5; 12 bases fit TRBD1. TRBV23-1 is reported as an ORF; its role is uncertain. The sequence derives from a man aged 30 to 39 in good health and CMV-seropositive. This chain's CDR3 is CASRGPGQGARQPQHF. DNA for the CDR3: TGCGCCAGCAGGGGTCCGGGACAGGGGGCGCGACAGCCCCAGCATTTT.